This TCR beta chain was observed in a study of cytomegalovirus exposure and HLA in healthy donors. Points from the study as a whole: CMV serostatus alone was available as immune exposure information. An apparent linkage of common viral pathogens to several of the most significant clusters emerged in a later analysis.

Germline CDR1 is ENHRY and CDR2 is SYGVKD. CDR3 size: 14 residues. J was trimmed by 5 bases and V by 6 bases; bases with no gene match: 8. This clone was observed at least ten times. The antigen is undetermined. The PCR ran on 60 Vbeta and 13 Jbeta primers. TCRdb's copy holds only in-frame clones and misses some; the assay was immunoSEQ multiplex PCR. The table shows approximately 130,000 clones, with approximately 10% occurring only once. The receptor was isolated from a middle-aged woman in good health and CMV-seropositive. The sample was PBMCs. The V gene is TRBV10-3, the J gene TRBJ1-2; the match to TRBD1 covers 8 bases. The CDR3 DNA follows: TGTGCCATCAGCCCACAGGGGGACCGTTATGGCTACACCTTC. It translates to CAISPQGDRYGYTF.